The 21 T cell receptor beta chains reported below all come from one sample, sequenced in a study of T-cell reconstitution after alpha-beta-depleted transplantation in children. The library targeted TCRbeta and was prepared with unique molecular identifiers. TCRdb independently ran MiXCR on the PCR reads; one entry per CDR3 protein. The data show a few hundred thousand distinct CDR3 sequences, 10% to 15% seen once. The sample here was PBMCs, mostly from graft donor cells, taken 360 days after TCRalphabeta/CD19-depleted stem cell transplant. The receptors derive from a male patient younger than 18 who had a stem cell transplant for acute myeloid leukemia, so the T cells may come from the graft donor.

This clonotype was detected ten times or more. The rearrangement links TRBV5-1 to TRBJ2-7, with 8 bases fitting TRBD1. From germline, CDR1 is SGHRS and CDR2 YFSETQ. This CDR3 spans 15 amino acids. The J segment lost 3 bases and the V segment lost 0 bases, leaving 5 bases of the junction unmatched. For the CDR3, the DNA is TGCGCCAGCAGCTTGGAGGGGGACAGGTACTACGAGCAGTACTTC. Amino acids: CASSLEGDRYYEQYF.

The chain uses TRBV4-3 and TRBJ2-1, with 9 bases that match TRBD1. Trimming removed 4 bases from V and 0 bases from J; junction bases left unmatched: 13. Germline lookup yields CDR1 LGHNA and CDR2 YSLEER. The CDR3 covers 19 residues. CDR3 DNA sequence: TGCGCCAGCAGCCCCTCACAGGGGGCCCCAGCGGTCTCCTACAATGAGCAGTTCTTC. Translation gives CASSPSQGAPAVSYNEQFF.

V is TRBV29-1 and J is TRBJ1-2, with D possibly being TRBD1 (5 bases). The V gene lost 4 bases and the J gene lost 4 bases, with 7 bases spanning the gap. The V gene's germline CDR1 is SQVTM and CDR2 ANQGSEA. CDR3 size: 11 residues. The CDR3 loop is CSVAGAYGYTF. The CDR3 bases are TGCAGCGTTGCCGGGGCCTATGGCTACACCTTC.

This clonotype was seen repeatedly, ten times or more. The chain recombines TRBV4-3 with TRBJ2-7; TRBD2 matches 9 bases. The CDR3 totals 14 residues. Losses at the gene ends were 2 bases for V and 5 bases for J; bases not matched to a gene: 4. Germline-derived CDR1 and CDR2 are LGHNA and YSLEER. The DNA for the CDR3 is TGCGCCAGCAGCCAACATCGGACTAGCGACGAGCAGTACTTC. Translated, it gives CASSQHRTSDEQYF.

V gene TRBV5-1 combines with J gene TRBJ2-1; 9 bases line up with TRBD2. The CDR3 sequence is 17 residues long. The J segment lost 0 bases and the V segment lost 2 bases, leaving 6 bases of the junction unmatched. Per the germline V gene, CDR1 is SGHRS and CDR2 is YFSETQ. CDR3 nucleotides: TGCGCCAGCAGCTTTAGCGGGAGTTCGTACTCCTACAATGAGCAGTTCTTC. It yields the protein CASSFSGSSYSYNEQFF.

This clonotype was counted at least ten times. This chain uses TRBV4-3 with TRBJ2-2, with D possibly matching TRBD2 (6 bases). Germline loops: CDR1 LGHNA, CDR2 YSLEER. This CDR3 contains 16 residues. Deletions cut 1 base from V and 2 bases from J, with 11 bases between. The CDR3 is CASSQGPGLNTGELFF. The CDR3 DNA sequence: TGCGCCAGCAGCCAAGGCCCGGGACTTAACACCGGGGAGCTGTTTTTT.

The chain combines TRBV7-9 with TRBJ1-6; possible D gene TRBD1, 5 bases. Germline V gene sequence: CDR1 SEHNR, CDR2 FQNEAQ (reference sequence). The germline V and J ends were trimmed by 4 bases and 10 bases, with 5 bases remaining between them. The CDR3 consists of 11 residues. The CDR3 sequence: CASSWDSPLHF. The CDR3 nucleotides are TGTGCCAGCAGCTGGGACTCACCCCTCCACTTT.

This clonotype occurred many times. The V gene is TRBV29-1, the J gene TRBJ1-1; D not certain. V gave up 4 bases and J gave up 3 bases, with 12 bases separating them. Germline V CDR1 and CDR2: SQVTM, ANQGSEA. This CDR3 has 13 amino acids. For the CDR3, the DNA is TGCAGCGTTGTTGGGGAGGAGTACACTGAAGCTTTCTTT. Translated: CSVVGEEYTEAFF.

Worth noting for this clonotype: A much larger clone is a single base away; this may be a read error. This rearrangement joins TRBV4-3 to TRBJ2-1, with D possibly being TRBD2 (6 bases). CDR3 length: 20 residues. The germline CDR1 and CDR2 sequences are LGHNA and YSLEER. The CDR3 here is CAISQVPQRVLTNFYNEQFF. CDR3 DNA: TGCGCCATCAGCCAAGTCCCCCAGCGGGTCTTGACTAATTTTTACAATGAGCAGTTCTTC.

The chain combines TRBV3-1 with TRBJ1-5, with D perhaps matching TRBD1 (5 bases). Germline V lookup: CDR1 LGHDT, CDR2 YNNKEL (reference sequence). V shed 1 base and J shed 3 bases, with 7 bases lying between them. The CDR3 has 14 amino acids. The CDR3 DNA reads TGTGCCAGCAGCCAAGCAGGGCTCAATCAGCCCCAGCATTTT. Protein sequence: CASSQAGLNQPQHF.

This clonotype was found a few times. The V call is TRBV18, the J call TRBJ2-2, with 9 bases matching TRBD2. From germline, CDR1 is KGHSH and CDR2 LQKENI. J gave up 0 bases and V 5 bases, and 4 bases lay outside the gene matches. The CDR3 totals 16 residues. Here the CDR3 DNA reads TGTGCCAGCTCAAGCCTAGCGGGACCGAACACCGGGGAGCTGTTTTTT. It yields the protein CASSSLAGPNTGELFF.

Comments on this clonotype: A junction boundary mismatches the germline segment, possibly from a read error. V gene TRBV7-7 combines with J gene TRBJ1-5, with D maybe TRBD1 (5 bases). Germline CDR1 is SSHAT and CDR2 is FNYEAQ (reference sequence). This CDR3 has 13 residues. The CDR3 bases are TGTGCTAGCAGCGTTAGTTTGGGGGGTCACCAGCATTTT. Translated: CASSVSLGGHQHF.

This chain connects TRBV5-6 to TRBJ2-7, with D perhaps TRBD1 (5 bases). V was clipped by 0 bases and J by 3 bases, with 16 bases between them. The CDR3 runs 16 residues. Germline V gene lookup returns CDR1 SGHDT and CDR2 YYEEEE. The CDR3 protein is CASSLGVVQGGYEQYF. Here the CDR3 DNA reads TGTGCCAGCAGCTTGGGAGTGGTGCAGGGTGGCTACGAGCAGTACTTC. The full variable domain, its missing parts supplied by reference TRBV5-6 and TRBJ2-7, is DAGVTQSPTHLIKTRGQQVTLRCSPKSGHDTVSWYQQALGQGPQFIFQYYEEEERQRGNFPDRFSGHQFPNYSSELNVNALLLGDSALYLCASSLGVVQGGYEQYFGPGTRLTVT.

This clonotype occurred many times. The rearrangement uses TRBV6-5 and TRBJ2-5; the match to TRBD2 covers 10 bases. J gave up 2 bases and V 1 base, and 4 bases lay outside the gene matches. Per germline, CDR1 MNHEY and CDR2 SVGAGI. This CDR3 comprises 16 residues. The CDR3 reads CASSYYGLAAQETQYF. The CDR3 DNA reads as TGTGCCAGCAGTTACTATGGACTAGCGGCACAAGAGACCCAGTACTTC.

This clonotype has just a few counts. The chain employs TRBV28 and TRBJ2-2, with D possibly TRBD2 on 5 matching bases. The germline V gene encodes CDR1 MDHEN and CDR2 SYDVKM. The CDR3 extends over 16 amino acids. V was cut by 2 bases and J by 1 base, with 11 bases left in between. This chain's CDR3 is CASSLLTTENTGELFF. The CDR3 DNA reads TGTGCCAGCAGTTTACTGACTACCGAGAACACCGGGGAGCTGTTTTTT. The complete variable domain, with remaining parts taken from reference TRBV28 and TRBJ2-2, reads DVKVTQSSRYLVKRTGEKVFLECVQDMDHENMFWYRQDPGLGLRLIYFSYDVKMKEKGDIPEGYSVSREKKERFSLILESASTNQTSMYLCASSLLTTENTGELFFGEGSRLTVL.

This clonotype was seen many times. As DNA, the CDR3 is TGTGCCAGCTCACCAGGTACCCTCTACGAGCAGTACTTC. Translation gives CASSPGTLYEQYF. The chain employs TRBV18 and TRBJ2-7; D remains ambiguous. CDR3 length equals 13 residues. V gave up 2 bases and J gave up 3 bases, with 8 bases separating them. Germline values: CDR1 KGHSH, CDR2 LQKENI.

This clonotype was observed a few times. V and J are TRBV11-3 and TRBJ2-1; 14 positions match TRBD2. Trimming at V came to 8 bases and at J to 7 bases, leaving 4 bases not matched to a gene. The CDR3 totals 14 residues. Germline assignment: CDR1 SGHNT and CDR2 YENEEA. DNA for the CDR3: TGTGCCAGCGGACTAGCGGGAGGTTTTAATGAGCAGTTCTTC. It codes for CASGLAGGFNEQFF.

The chain has TRBV20-1 and TRBJ2-2, with 9 bases lining up with TRBD1. The CDR3 contains 15 residues. The germline V gene has CDR1 DFQATT and CDR2 SNEGSKA (reference sequence). V shed 5 bases and J 4 bases; nucleotides not matched to a gene: 8. CDR3 DNA: TGCAGTGCTCCAAACAGGGGGCGGAGCACCGGGGAGCTGTTTTTT. This codes for CSAPNRGRSTGELFF.

This clonotype appeared a few times. This chain connects TRBV20-1 to TRBJ2-7; D may correspond to TRBD1 or TRBD2 (5 bases each). Germline CDR1 and CDR2: DFQATT and SNEGSKA (reference sequence). Trimming took off 7 bases at V and 2 bases at J, with 12 bases between the two ends. This CDR3 is built from 12 residues. The CDR3 is CSVDVGAYEQYF. The CDR3 nucleotides read TGCAGTGTTGACGTGGGGGCCTACGAGCAGTACTTC.

This clonotype has more than one count but fewer than ten. V is TRBV7-9 and J is TRBJ2-1; D might be TRBD1 or TRBD2, each matching 5 bases. The CDR3 sequence is 15 residues long. Germline CDR1 SEHNR, CDR2 FQNEAQ (reference sequence). V was cut by 6 bases and J by 3 bases, with 15 bases left in between. CDR3 region: CASRGTERIYNEQFF. CDR3 DNA sequence: TGTGCCAGCAGGGGGACGGAACGAATCTACAATGAGCAGTTCTTC.

The V and J genes are TRBV29-1 and TRBJ2-7; 10 nucleotides align to TRBD2. Per the germline V gene, CDR1 is SQVTM and CDR2 is ANQGSEA. The junction had 9 bases not matched to a gene; V was cut back by 5 bases and J by 2 bases. The CDR3 is 15 amino acids. The CDR3 nucleotides read TGCAGCGTTACATATAGCGGGAGGTCGACCTACGAGCAGTACTTC. Protein sequence: CSVTYSGRSTYEQYF.